This T cell receptor beta chain was sequenced in a study of blood T cell repertoires in COVID-19. The V gene end was trimmed by 5 bases and the J gene end by 0 bases; junction bases not matched to a gene: 7. Germline CDR1 MDHEN, CDR2 SYDVKM. The CDR3 has 17 residues. Source study methods: Amplification from reference gene primers served as the basis for estimated nucleated cell counts. This table comes from immunoSEQ multiplex PCR, and its TCRdb copy is limited to in-frame clones, with some not included. V and J calls and clone size are those listed in that table; D and trimming were worked out from the DNA. This table holds 250,000 to 300,000 clones, approximately 88% found once.

Input material: peripheral blood. This chain uses TRBV28 with TRBJ2-3; TRBD2 agrees at 11 bases. This receptor was taken from a woman aged 65 to 85 with COVID-19, enrolled during active disease. The DNA for the CDR3 is TGTGCCAGCAGTAGGTCGACTAGCGGGACCAGCACAGATACGCAGTATTTT. It codes for CASSRSTSGTSTDTQYF. The whole variable domain, remainder taken from reference TRBV28 and TRBJ2-3, is DVKVTQSSRYLVKRTGEKVFLECVQDMDHENMFWYRQDPGLGLRLIYFSYDVKMKEKGDIPEGYSVSREKKERFSLILESASTNQTSMYLCASSRSTSGTSTDTQYFGPGTRLTVL.